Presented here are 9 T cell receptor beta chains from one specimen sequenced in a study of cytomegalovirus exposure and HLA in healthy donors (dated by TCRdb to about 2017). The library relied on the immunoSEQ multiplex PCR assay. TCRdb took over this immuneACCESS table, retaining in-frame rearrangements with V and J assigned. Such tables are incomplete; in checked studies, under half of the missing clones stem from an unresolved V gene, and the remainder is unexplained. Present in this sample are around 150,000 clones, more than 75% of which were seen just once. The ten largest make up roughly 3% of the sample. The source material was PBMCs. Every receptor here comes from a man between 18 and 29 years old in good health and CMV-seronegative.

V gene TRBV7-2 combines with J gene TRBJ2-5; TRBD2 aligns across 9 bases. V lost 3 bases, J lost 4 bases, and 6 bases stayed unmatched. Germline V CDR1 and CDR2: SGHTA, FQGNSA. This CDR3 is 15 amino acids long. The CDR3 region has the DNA TGTGCCAGCAGCTTTCGGGCGGGAGGGTCAGAGACCCAGTACTTC. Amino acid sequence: CASSFRAGGSETQYF. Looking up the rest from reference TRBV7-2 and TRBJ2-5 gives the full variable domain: GAGVSQSPSNKVTEKGKDVELRCDPISGHTALYWYRQSLGQGLEFLIYFQGNSAPDKSGLPSDRFSAERTGGSVSTLTIQRTQQEDSAVYLCASSFRAGGSETQYFGPGTRLLVL.

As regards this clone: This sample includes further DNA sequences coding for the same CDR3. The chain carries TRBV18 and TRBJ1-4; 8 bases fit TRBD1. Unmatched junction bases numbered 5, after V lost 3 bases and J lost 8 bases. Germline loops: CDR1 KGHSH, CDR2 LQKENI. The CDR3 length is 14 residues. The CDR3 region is CASSPGQGREKLFF. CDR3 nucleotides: TGTGCCAGCTCACCCGGACAGGGTAGGGAAAAACTGTTTTTT. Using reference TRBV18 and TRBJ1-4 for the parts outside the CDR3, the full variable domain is NAGVMQNPRHLVRRRGQEARLRCSPMKGHSHVYWYRQLPEEGLKFMVYLQKENIIDESGMPKERFSAEFPKEGPSILRIQQVVRGDSAAYFCASSPGQGREKLFFGSGTQLSVL.

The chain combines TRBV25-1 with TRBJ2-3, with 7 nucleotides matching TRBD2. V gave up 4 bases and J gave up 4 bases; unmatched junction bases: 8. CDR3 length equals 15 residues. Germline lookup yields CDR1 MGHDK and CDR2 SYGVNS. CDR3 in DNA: TGTGCCAGCAGTGCCCTAGCGGACGATGCAGATACGCAGTATTTT. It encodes CASSALADDADTQYF. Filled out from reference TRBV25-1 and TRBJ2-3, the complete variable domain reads EADIYQTPRYLVIGTGKKITLECSQTMGHDKMYWYQQDPGMELHLIHYSYGVNSTEKGDLSSESTVSRIRTEHFPLTLESARPSHTSQYLCASSALADDADTQYFGPGTRLTVL.

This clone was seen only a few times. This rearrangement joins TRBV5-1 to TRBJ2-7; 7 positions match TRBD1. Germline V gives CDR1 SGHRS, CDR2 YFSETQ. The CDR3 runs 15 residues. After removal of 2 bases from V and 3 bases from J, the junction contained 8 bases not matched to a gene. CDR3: CASSLVGQRNYEQYV. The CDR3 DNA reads TGCGCCAGCAGCTTAGTGGGACAGAGAAACTACGAGCAGTACGTC.

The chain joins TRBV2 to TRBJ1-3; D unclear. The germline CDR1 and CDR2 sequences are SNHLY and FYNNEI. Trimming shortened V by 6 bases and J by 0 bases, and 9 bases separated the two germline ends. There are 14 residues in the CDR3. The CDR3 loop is CASRSGSSGNTIYF. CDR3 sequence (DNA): TGTGCCAGCAGGTCAGGATCCTCTGGAAACACCATATATTTT.

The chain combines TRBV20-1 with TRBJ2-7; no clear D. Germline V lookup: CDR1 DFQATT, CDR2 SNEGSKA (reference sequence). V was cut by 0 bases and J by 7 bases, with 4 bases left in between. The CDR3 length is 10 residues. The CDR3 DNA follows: TGCAGTGCTAGAGAGGGAGAGCAGTACGTC. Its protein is CSAREGEQYV.

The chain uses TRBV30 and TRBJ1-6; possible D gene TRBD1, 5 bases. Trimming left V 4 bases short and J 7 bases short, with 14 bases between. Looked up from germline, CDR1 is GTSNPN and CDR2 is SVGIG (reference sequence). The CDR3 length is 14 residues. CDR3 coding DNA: TGTGCCTGGAAACAGGACATAGAGAATTCACCCCTCCACTTT. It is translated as CAWKQDIENSPLHF.

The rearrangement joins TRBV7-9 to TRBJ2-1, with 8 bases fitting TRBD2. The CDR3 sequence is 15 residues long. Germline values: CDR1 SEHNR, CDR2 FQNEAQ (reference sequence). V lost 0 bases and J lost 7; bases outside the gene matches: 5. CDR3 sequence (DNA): TGTGCCAGCAGCTTAGCAGGGACTAGGTCTAATGAGCAGTTCTTC. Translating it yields CASSLAGTRSNEQFF.

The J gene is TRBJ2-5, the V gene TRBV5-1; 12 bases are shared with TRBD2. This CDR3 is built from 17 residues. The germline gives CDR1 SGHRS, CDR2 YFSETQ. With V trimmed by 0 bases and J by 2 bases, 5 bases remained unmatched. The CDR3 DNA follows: TGCGCCAGCAGCTTGGGACTAGCGGGGGACCAACAAGAGACCCAGTACTTC. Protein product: CASSLGLAGDQQETQYF.